This T cell receptor (beta chain) comes out of a study of blood T cells in healthy people across ages. The study recruited healthy Caucasian donors from Russia who were aged about 6 to 90. In regard to this clonotype: Its antigen is not identified.

Combining a sample-barcoded 5' primer with a J-beta primer mix, a second PCR ran for roughly 7 to 12 cycles. Each of the cDNA molecules was tagged by a template-switch adaptor with 12 random nucleotides. One entry per CDR3 protein, called by TCRdb with MiXCR from the 5' RACE reads. The sample carries some 750,000 distinct CDR3 sequences, about 20% recorded once. Trimming removed 1 base from V and 0 bases from J, with 12 bases in between. The CDR3 extends over 16 amino acids. Germline CDR1 and CDR2: SGHRS and YFSETQ. Whole-study results and caveats: CMV status of donors was unknown, possibly confounding expanded clonotype changes. Older individuals had lower TCR beta diversity per million T cells (the decline was roughly linear).

The chain carries TRBV5-1 and TRBJ2-3; a weak D match, TRBD1 (5 bases). This receptor was identified in a man aged 70-80 years in good health. The material sequenced was blood. CDR3 nucleotide sequence: TGCGCCAGCAGCTTGCAACGGACAACCAGCACAGATACGCAGTATTTT. Translation: CASSLQRTTSTDTQYF.